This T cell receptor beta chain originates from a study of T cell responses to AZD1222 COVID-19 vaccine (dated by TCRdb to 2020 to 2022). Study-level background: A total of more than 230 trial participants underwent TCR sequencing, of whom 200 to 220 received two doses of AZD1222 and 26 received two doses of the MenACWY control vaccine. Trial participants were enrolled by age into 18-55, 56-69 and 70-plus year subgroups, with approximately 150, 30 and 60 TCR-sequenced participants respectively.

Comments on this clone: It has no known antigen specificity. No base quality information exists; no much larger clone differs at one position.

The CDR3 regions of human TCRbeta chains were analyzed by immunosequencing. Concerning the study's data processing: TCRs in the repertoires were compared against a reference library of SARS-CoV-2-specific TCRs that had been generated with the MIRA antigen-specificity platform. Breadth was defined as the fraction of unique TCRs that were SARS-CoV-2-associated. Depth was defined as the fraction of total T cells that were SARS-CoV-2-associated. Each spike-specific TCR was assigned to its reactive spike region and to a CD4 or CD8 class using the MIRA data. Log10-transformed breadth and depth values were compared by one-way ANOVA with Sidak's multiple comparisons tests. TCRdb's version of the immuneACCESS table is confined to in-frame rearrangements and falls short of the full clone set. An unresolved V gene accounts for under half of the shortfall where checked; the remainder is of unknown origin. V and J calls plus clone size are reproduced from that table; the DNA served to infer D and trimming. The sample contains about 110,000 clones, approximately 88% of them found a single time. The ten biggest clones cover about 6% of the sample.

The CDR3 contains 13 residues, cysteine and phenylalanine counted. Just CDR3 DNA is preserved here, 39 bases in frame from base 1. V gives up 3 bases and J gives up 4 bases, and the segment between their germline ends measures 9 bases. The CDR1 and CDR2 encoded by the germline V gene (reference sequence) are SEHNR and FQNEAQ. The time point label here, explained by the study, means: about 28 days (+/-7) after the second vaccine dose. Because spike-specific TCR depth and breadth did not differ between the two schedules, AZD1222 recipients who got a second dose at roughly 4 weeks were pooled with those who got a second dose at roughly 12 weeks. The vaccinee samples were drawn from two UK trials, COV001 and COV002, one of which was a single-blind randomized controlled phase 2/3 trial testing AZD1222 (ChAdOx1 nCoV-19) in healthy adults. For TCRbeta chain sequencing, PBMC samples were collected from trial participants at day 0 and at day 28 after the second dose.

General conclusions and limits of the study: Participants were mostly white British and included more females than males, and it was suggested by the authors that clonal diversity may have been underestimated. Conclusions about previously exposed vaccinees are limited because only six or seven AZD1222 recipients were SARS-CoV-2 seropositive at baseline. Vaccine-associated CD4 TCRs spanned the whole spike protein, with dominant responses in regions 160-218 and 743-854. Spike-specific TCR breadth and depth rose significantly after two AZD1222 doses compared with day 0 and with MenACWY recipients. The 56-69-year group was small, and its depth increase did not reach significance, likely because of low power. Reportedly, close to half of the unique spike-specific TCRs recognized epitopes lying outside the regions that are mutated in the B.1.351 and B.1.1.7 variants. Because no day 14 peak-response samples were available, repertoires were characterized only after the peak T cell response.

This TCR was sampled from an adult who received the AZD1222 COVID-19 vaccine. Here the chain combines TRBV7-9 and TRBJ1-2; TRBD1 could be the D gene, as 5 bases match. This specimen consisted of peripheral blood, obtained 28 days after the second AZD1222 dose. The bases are TGTGCCAGCAGCTTTGCGGGGCCCTATGGCTACACCTTC. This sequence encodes CASSFAGPYGYTF.